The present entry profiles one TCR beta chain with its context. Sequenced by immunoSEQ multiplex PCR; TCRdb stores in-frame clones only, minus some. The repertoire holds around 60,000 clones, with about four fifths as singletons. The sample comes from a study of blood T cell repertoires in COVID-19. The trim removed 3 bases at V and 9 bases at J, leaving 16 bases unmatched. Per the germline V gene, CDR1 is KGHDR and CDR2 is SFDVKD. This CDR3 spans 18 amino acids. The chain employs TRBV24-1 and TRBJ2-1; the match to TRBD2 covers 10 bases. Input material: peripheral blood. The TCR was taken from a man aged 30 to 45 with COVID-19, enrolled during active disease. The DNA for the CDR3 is TGTGCCACCAGTGATGAAAGAAGAGTAGCGGGAGGTCGGGGTGAGCAGTTCTTC. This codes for CATSDERRVAGGRGEQFF.